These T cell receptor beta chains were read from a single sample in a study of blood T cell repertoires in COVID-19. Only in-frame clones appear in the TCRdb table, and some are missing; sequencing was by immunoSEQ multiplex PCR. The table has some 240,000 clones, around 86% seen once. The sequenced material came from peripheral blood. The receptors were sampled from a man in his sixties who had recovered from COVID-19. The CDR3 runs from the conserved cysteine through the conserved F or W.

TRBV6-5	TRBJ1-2	CASRTGGMRGYGYTF
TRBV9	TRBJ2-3	CASSKMGGHTDTQYF
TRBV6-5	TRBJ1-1	CASKRDRYTEAFF
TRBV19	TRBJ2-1	CASSGGQRNEQFF
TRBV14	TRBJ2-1	CASSQPSGINNEQFF
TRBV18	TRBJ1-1	CASSPLIGGSEAFF
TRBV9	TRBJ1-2	CASSDRVYGYTF
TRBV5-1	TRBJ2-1	CASSLGQGARNEQFF
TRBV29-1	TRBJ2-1	CSVARQGQSQNEQFF
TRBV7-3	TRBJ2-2	CASSSPGLAGGLTGELFF
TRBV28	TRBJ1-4	CASRIGGATNEKLFF
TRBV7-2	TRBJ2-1	CASSLRQGRGHEQFF
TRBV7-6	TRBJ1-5	CASSLRDRAGQPQHF
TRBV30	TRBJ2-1	CAWRWSGSYNEQFF
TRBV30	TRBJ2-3	CAWSLQGNTQYF
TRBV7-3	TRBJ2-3	CASSPTGGFSTDTQYF
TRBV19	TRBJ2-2	CASTNGRFTGELFF
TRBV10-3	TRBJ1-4	CAIGDSATNEKLFF
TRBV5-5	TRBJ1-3	CASSLAVGNTIYF
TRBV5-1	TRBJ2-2	CASTTGGQLTGELFF
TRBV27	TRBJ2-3	CASSLLSPDTQYF
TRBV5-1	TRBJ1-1	CASSFLGEGTEAFF
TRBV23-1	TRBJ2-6	CASSANTGYAGANVLTF
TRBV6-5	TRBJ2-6	CASSNRNAGANVLTF
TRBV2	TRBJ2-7	CASSESGRIEQYF
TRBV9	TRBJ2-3	CASSVRGTTDTQYF
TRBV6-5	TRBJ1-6	CASIKRGTYNSPLHF
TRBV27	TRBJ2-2	CASNQVTSGNTGELFF
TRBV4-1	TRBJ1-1	CASSLPEAPGQAFF
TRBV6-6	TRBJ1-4	CASSYTSGSGEKLFF
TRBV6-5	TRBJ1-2	CASSYAGGGYTF
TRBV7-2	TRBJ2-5	CASSFAGVRETQYF
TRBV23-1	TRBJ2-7	CAPPLRDRGYEQYF
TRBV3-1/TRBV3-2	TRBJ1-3	CASIGRGLGNTIYF
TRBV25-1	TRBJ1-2	CASSERVGYTF
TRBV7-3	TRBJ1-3	CASSLILTLPGQANSGNTIYF
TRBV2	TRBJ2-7	CASSDRQVHEQYF
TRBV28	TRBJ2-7	CASKPSGMLTYEQYF
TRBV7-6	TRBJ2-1	CASSPTGTAYNEQFF
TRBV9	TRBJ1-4	CASSAGRTREKLFF
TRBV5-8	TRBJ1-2	CASSLGQGAFGYTF
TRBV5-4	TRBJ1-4	CASSLFPQGAFEKLFF
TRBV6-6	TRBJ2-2	CASSYGGTNTGELFF
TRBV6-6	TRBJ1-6	CASRKGQGNSPLHF